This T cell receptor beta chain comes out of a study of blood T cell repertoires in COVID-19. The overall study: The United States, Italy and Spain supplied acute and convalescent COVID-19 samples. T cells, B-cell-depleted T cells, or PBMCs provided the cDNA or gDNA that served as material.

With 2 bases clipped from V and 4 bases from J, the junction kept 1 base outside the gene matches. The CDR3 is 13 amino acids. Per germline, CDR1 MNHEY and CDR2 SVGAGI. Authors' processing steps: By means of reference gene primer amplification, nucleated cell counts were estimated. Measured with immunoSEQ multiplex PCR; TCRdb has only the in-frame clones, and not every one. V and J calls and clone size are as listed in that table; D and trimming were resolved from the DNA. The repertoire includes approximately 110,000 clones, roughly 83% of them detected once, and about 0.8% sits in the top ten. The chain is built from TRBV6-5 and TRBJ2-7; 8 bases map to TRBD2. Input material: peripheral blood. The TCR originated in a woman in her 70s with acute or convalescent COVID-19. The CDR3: CASSYLAGYEQYF. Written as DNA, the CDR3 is TGTGCCAGCAGTTACCTAGCGGGTTACGAGCAGTACTTC.